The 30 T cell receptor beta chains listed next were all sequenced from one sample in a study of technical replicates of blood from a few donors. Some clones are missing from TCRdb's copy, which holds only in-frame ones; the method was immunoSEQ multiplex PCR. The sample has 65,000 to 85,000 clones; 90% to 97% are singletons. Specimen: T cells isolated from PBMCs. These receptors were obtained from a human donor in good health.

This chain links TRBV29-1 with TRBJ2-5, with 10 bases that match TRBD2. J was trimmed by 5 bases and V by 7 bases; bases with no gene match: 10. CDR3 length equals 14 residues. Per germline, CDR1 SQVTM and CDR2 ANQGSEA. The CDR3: CSAASGGLPETQYF. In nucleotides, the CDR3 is TGCAGCGCTGCTAGCGGGGGACTCCCTGAGACCCAGTACTTC.

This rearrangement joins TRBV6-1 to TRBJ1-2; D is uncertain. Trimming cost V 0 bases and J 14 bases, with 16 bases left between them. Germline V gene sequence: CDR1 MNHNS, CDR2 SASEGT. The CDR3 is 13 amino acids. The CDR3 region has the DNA TGTGCCAGCAGTGAAGCAGAATCGAGCCAGGTTACCTTC. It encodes CASSEAESSQVTF.

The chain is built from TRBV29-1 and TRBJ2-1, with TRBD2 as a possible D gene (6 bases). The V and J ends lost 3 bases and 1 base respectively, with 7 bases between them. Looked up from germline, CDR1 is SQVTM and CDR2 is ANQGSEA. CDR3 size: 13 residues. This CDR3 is CSVEGTSYNEQFF. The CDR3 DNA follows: TGCAGCGTTGAGGGGACTTCCTACAATGAGCAGTTCTTC.

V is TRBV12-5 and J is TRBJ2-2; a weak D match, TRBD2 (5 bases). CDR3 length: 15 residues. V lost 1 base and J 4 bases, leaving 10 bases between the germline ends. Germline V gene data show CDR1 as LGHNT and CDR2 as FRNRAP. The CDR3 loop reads CASGLGHEGTGELFF. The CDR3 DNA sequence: TGTGCTAGTGGTTTGGGACACGAGGGCACCGGGGAGCTGTTTTTT. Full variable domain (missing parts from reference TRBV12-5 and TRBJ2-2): DARVTQTPRHKVTEMGQEVTMRCQPILGHNTVFWYRQTMMQGLELLAYFRNRAPLDDSGMPKDRFSAEMPDATLATLKIQPSEPRDSAVYFCASGLGHEGTGELFFGEGSRLTVL.

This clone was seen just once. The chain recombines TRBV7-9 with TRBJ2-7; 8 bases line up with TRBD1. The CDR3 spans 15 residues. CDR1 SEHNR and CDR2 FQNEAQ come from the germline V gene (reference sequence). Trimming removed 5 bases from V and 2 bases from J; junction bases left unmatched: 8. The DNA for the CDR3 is TGTGCCAGCAGCGCCCGACAGGGGTCCACCTACGAGCAGTACTTC. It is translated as CASSARQGSTYEQYF. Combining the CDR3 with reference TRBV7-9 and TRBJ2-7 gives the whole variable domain DTGVSQNPRHKITKRGQNVTFRCDPISEHNRLYWYRQTLGQGPEFLTYFQNEAQLEKSRLLSDRFSAERPKGSFSTLEIQRTEQGDSAMYLCASSARQGSTYEQYFGPGTRLTVT.

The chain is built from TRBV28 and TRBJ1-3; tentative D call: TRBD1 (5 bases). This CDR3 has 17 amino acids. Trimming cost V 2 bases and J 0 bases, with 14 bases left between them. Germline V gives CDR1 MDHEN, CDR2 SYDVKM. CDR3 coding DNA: TGTGCCAGCAGTTTAGGGGGACGGGGGGGCTCTGGAAACACCATATATTTT. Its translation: CASSLGGRGGSGNTIYF.

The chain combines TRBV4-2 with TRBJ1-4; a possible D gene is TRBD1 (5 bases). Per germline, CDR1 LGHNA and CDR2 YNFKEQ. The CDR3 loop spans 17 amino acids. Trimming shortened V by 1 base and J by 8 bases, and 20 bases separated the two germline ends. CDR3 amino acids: CASSQVLSGGVEEKLFF. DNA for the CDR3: TGTGCCAGCAGCCAAGTTCTTTCGGGAGGGGTAGAGGAAAAACTGTTTTTT.

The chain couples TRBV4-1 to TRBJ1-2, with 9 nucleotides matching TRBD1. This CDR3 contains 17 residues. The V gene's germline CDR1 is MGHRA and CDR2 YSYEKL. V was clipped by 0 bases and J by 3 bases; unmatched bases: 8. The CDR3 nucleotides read TGCGCCAGCAGCCAAGAGGCCACAGGGGGCGGCTACTATGGCTACACCTTC. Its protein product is CASSQEATGGGYYGYTF.

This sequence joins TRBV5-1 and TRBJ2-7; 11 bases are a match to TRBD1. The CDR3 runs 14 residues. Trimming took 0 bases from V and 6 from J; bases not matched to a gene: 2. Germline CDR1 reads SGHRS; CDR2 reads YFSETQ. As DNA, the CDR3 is TGCGCCAGCAGCTTGGGGACAGGGGGCTTCGAGCAGTACTTC. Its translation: CASSLGTGGFEQYF.

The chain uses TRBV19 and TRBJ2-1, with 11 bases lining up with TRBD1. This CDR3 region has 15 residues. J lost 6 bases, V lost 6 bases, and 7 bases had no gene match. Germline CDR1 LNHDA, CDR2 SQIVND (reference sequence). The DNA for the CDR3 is TGTGCCAGTAGGAACCGGGACAGGGGGTTCAATGAGCAGTTCTTC. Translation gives CASRNRDRGFNEQFF. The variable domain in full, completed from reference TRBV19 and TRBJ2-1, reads DGGITQSPKYLFRKEGQNVTLSCEQNLNHDAMYWYRQDPGQGLRLIYYSQIVNDFQKGDIAEGYSVSREKKESFPLTVTSAQKNPTAFYLCASRNRDRGFNEQFFGPGTRLTVL.

CDR3 coding DNA: TGTGCCAGCAGCGCCGGGACAGAAAATAATCAGCCCCAGCATTTT. This sequence encodes CASSAGTENNQPQHF. The chain uses TRBV5-6 and TRBJ1-5; 7 nucleotides match TRBD1. From germline, CDR1 is SGHDT and CDR2 YYEEEE. V shed 4 bases and J 4 bases; nucleotides not matched to a gene: 8. The CDR3 totals 15 residues. The whole variable domain, remainder taken from reference TRBV5-6 and TRBJ1-5, is DAGVTQSPTHLIKTRGQQVTLRCSPKSGHDTVSWYQQALGQGPQFIFQYYEEEERQRGNFPDRFSGHQFPNYSSELNVNALLLGDSALYLCASSAGTENNQPQHFGDGTRLSIL.

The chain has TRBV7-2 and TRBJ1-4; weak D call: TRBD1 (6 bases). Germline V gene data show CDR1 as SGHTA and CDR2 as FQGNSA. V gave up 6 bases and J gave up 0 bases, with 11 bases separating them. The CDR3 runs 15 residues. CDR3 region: CASRLTGTTNEKLFF. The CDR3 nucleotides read TGTGCCAGCAGACTCACAGGGACAACTAATGAAAAACTGTTTTTT.

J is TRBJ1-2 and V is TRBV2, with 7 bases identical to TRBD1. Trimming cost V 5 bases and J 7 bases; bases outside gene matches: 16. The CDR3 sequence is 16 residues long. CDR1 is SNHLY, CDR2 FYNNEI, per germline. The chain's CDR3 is CASSTNPGQSFGGYTF. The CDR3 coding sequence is TGTGCCAGCAGTACTAATCCGGGACAGAGTTTTGGTGGCTACACCTTC.

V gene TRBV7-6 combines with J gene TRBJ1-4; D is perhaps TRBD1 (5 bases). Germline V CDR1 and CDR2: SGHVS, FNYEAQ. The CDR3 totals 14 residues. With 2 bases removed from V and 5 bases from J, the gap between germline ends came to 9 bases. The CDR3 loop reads CASSLRGVNEKLFF. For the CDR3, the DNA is TGTGCCAGCAGCTTAAGGGGCGTGAATGAAAAACTGTTTTTT. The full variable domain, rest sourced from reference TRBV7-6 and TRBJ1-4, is GAGVSQSPRYKVTKRGQDVALRCDPISGHVSLYWYRQALGQGPEFLTYFNYEAQQDKSGLPNDRFSAERPEGSISTLTIQRTEQRDSAMYRCASSLRGVNEKLFFGSGTQLSVL.

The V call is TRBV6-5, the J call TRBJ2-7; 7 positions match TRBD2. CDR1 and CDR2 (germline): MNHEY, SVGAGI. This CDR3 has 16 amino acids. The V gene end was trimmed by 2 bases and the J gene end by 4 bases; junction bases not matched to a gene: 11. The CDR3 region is CASSYGSPGLTYEQYF. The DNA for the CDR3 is TGTGCCAGCAGTTACGGTTCGCCGGGACTAACGTACGAGCAGTACTTC.

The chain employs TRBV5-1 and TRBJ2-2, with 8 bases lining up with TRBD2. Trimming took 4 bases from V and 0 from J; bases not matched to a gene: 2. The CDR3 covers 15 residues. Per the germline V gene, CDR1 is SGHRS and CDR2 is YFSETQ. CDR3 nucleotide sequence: TGCGCCAGCAGCCGAGCGGGGGCGAACACCGGGGAGCTGTTTTTT. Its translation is CASSRAGANTGELFF. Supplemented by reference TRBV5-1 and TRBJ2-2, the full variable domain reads KAGVTQTPRYLIKTRGQQVTLSCSPISGHRSVSWYQQTPGQGLQFLFEYFSETQRNKGNFPGRFSGRQFSNSRSEMNVSTLELGDSALYLCASSRAGANTGELFFGEGSRLTVL.

The CDR3 is CSVETGQPYEQYF. The DNA for the CDR3 is TGCAGCGTTGAAACGGGACAGCCCTACGAGCAGTACTTC. V and J are TRBV29-1 and TRBJ2-7; 7 bases match TRBD1. The CDR3 loop spans 13 amino acids. CDR1 and CDR2 from the germline V gene are SQVTM and ANQGSEA. The J segment lost 2 bases and the V segment lost 2 bases, leaving 3 bases of the junction unmatched.

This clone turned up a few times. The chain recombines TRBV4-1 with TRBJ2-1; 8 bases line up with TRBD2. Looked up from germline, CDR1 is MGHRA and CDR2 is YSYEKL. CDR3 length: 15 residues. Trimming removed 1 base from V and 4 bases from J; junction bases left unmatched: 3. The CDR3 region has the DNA TGCGCCAGCAGCCAAGGAGCGGGAGTTTACAATGAGCAGTTCTTC. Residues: CASSQGAGVYNEQFF.

As DNA, the CDR3 is TGTGCCATCGGGACTGTCGCCTACGAGCAGTACTTC. Its protein product is CAIGTVAYEQYF. V is TRBV10-3 and J is TRBJ2-7, with D tentatively TRBD2 (6 bases). The ends were cut back, 8 bases at V and 2 bases at J, with 10 bases in the middle. Germline loops: CDR1 ENHRY, CDR2 SYGVKD. The CDR3 runs 12 residues.

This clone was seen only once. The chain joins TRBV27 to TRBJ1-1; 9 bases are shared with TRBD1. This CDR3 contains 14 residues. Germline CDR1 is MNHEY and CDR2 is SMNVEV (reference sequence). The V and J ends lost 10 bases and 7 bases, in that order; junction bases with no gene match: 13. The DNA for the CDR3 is TGTGCCACTAACAGGGGGCAACTCGGCGGTGAAGCTTTCTTT. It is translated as CATNRGQLGGEAFF.

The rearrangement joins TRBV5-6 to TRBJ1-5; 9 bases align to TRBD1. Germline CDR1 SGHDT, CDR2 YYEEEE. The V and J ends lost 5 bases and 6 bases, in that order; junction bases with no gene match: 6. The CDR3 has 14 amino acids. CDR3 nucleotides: TGTGCCAGCAGACGGACAGGGGAGGGTCAGCCCCAGCATTTT. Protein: CASRRTGEGQPQHF.

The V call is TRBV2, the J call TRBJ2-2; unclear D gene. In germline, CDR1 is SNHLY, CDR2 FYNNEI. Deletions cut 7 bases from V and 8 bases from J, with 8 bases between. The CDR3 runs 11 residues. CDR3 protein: CASMAGGELFF. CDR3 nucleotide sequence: TGTGCCAGCATGGCAGGAGGGGAGCTGTTTTTT.

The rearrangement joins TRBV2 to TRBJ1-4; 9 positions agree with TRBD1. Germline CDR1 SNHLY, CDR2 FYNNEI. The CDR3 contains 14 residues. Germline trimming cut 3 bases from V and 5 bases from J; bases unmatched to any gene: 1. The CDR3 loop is CASSEGTGNEKLFF. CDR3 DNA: TGTGCCAGCAGTGAGGGGACAGGGAATGAAAAACTGTTTTTT.

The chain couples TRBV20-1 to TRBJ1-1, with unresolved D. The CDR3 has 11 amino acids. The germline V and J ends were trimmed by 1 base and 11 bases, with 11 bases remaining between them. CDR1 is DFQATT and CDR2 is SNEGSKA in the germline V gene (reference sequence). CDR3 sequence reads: CSARVLVGAFF. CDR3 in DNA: TGCAGTGCTAGAGTTCTAGTTGGTGCTTTCTTT.

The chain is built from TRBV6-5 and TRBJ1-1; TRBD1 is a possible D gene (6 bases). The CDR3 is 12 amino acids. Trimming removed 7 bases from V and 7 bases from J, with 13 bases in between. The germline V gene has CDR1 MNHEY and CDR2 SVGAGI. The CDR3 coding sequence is TGTGCCAGCACGGGACCCAGGGGTGAAGCTTTCTTT. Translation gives CASTGPRGEAFF.

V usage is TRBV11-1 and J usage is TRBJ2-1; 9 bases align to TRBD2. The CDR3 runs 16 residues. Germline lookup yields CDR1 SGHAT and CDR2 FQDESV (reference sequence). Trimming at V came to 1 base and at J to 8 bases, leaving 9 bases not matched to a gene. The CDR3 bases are TGTGCCAGCAGCTTAGAGGGACTAGCCGGTAACGATGAGCAGTTCTTC. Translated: CASSLEGLAGNDEQFF.

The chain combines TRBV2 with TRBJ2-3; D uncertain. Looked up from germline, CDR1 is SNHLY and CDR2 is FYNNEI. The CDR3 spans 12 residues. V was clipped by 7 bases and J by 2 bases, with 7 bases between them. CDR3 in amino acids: CASTRYTDTQYF. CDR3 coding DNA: TGTGCCAGCACCCGGTACACAGATACGCAGTATTTT.

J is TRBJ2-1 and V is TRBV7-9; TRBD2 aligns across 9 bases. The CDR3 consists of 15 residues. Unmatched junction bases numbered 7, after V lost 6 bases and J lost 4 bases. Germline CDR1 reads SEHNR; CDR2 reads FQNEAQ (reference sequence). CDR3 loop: CASSSERGVYNEQFF. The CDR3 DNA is TGTGCCAGCAGTTCCGAGCGGGGGGTATACAATGAGCAGTTCTTC.

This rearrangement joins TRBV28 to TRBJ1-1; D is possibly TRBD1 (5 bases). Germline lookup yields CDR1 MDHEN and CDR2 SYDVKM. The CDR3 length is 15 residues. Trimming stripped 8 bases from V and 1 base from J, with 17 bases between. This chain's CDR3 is CASPTQGSANTEAFF. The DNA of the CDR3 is TGTGCCAGCCCGACCCAGGGCAGCGCGAACACTGAAGCTTTCTTT. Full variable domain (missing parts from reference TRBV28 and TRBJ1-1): DVKVTQSSRYLVKRTGEKVFLECVQDMDHENMFWYRQDPGLGLRLIYFSYDVKMKEKGDIPEGYSVSREKKERFSLILESASTNQTSMYLCASPTQGSANTEAFFGQGTRLTVV.

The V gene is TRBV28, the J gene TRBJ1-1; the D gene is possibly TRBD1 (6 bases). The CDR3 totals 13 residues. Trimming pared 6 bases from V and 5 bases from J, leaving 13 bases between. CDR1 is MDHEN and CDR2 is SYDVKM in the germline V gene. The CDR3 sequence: CASRQIQGTEAFF. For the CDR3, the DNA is TGTGCCAGCAGACAGATACAGGGAACTGAAGCTTTCTTT.